Presented here are 16 T cell receptor beta chains from one specimen sequenced in a study of shared T cell receptors in the human thymus. Generated by immunoSEQ multiplex PCR, the TCRdb table keeps only in-frame clones and is missing some. The sample yields roughly 550,000 clones, around 78% seen once. These data were also filed under a second study, of human thymus T cells.

Material for sequencing was thymocytes. These receptors were collected from a boy younger than two with a congenital heart defect.

This sequence joins TRBV4-3 and TRBJ2-7; the match to TRBD1 covers 7 bases. CDR3 length: 14 residues. CDR1 LGHNA and CDR2 YSLEER come from the germline V gene. J gave up 5 bases and V 1 base, and 5 bases lay outside the gene matches. This chain's CDR3 is CASSQADRVHEQYF. The CDR3 bases are TGCGCCAGCAGCCAAGCAGACAGGGTCCACGAGCAGTACTTC.

The CDR3 DNA reads as TGTGCCAGCAGCGAACCAACGAGGGCGGCTAACTATGGCTACACCTTC. Translation: CASSEPTRAANYGYTF. The V call is TRBV5-6, the J call TRBJ1-2; D call uncertain. CDR3 length: 16 amino acids. Germline values: CDR1 SGHDT, CDR2 YYEEEE. Trimming shortened V by 4 bases and J by 0 bases, and 16 bases separated the two germline ends.

Worth noting for this clone: At one end, the junction sequence differs from germline, possibly due to a read error. The chain links TRBV15 to TRBJ2-1, with 12 nucleotides matching TRBD2. From germline, CDR1 is LNHNV and CDR2 YYDKDF (reference sequence). The CDR3 loop spans 15 amino acids. CDR3 region: CATSRYSGLAGTGVF. In nucleotides, the CDR3 is TGTGCCACCAGCAGATACTCAGGACTAGCGGGGACCGGGGTCTTC.

This clone was found once. V usage is TRBV19 and J usage is TRBJ2-4; perhaps TRBD2 as D (7 bases). Germline V gene lookup returns CDR1 LNHDA and CDR2 SQIVND (reference sequence). The CDR3 is 19 residues long. The germline V and J ends were trimmed by 1 base and 0 bases, with 19 bases remaining between them. CDR3 nucleotides: TGTGCCAGTAGTATAGCCCCCACTGGGGGGGCTGTAGCCAAAAACATTCAGTACTTC. Amino acids: CASSIAPTGGAVAKNIQYF.

To note about this clone: The same CDR3 arises from other DNA sequences in this sample as well. The chain recombines TRBV6-1 with TRBJ2-1; tentative D call: TRBD1 (5 bases). Trimming shortened V by 6 bases and J by 1 base, and 10 bases separated the two germline ends. CDR3 length: 14 amino acids. Per the germline V gene, CDR1 is MNHNS and CDR2 is SASEGT. This chain's CDR3 is CASRGSGSYNEQFF. CDR3 DNA sequence: TGTGCCAGCAGGGGGTCAGGGTCCTACAATGAGCAGTTCTTC.

The chain combines TRBV6-4 with TRBJ1-3, with 7 positions matching TRBD1. V lost 2 bases to trimming and J lost 3 bases; unmatched junction nucleotides: 7. This CDR3 is 16 amino acids long. Germline CDR1 MRHNA, CDR2 SNTAGT. CDR3 bases: TGTGCCAGCAGTGACACAGAGGGGGCTGGTGGAAACACCATATATTTT. This encodes CASSDTEGAGGNTIYF.

V usage is TRBV5-4 and J usage is TRBJ2-3; 10 nucleotides match TRBD2. CDR1 and CDR2 (germline): SGHNT, YYREEE (reference sequence). The CDR3 consists of 16 residues. J gave up 1 base and V 5 bases, and 7 bases lay outside the gene matches. The CDR3 DNA is TGTGCCAGCAGGAAGGGGGGGACTAGCGGCACAGATACGCAGTATTTT. This codes for CASRKGGTSGTDTQYF.

The CDR3 region is CASSVTGGGEETQYF. The CDR3 DNA reads TGTGCCAGCAGCGTGACAGGGGGAGGGGAAGAGACCCAGTACTTC. The V call is TRBV5-4, the J call TRBJ2-5, with TRBD1 matching over 9 bases. The V gene's germline CDR1 is SGHNT and CDR2 YYREEE (reference sequence). V shed 4 bases, J shed 3 bases, and the junction held 7 bases outside the gene matches. The length of the CDR3 is 15 residues. Supplemented by reference TRBV5-4 and TRBJ2-5, the full variable domain reads ETGVTQSPTHLIKTRGQQVTLRCSSQSGHNTVSWYQQALGQGPQFIFQYYREEENGRGNFPPRFSGLQFPNYSSELNVNALELDDSALYLCASSVTGGGEETQYFGPGTRLLVL.

J is TRBJ2-7 and V is TRBV5-1; 9 bases align to TRBD2. The CDR3 covers 16 residues. Germline lookup yields CDR1 SGHRS and CDR2 YFSETQ. V lost 6 bases, J lost 10 bases, and 20 bases stayed unmatched. CDR3 loop: CASMVSGLAGESAQYF. The CDR3 region has the DNA TGCGCCAGCATGGTTAGTGGATTAGCGGGAGAGTCCGCTCAGTACTTC.

This chain connects TRBV29-1 to TRBJ2-3; 12 nucleotides line up with TRBD2. The CDR3 runs 16 residues. The V gene end was trimmed by 5 bases and the J gene end by 0 bases; junction bases not matched to a gene: 6. CDR1 is SQVTM, CDR2 ANQGSEA, per germline. In DNA, the CDR3 is TGCAGCGTTAGGCTAGCGGGAGGGCCCAGCACAGATACGCAGTATTTT. Its protein product is CSVRLAGGPSTDTQYF.

Concerning this clone itself: Other DNA sequences in the same sample also yield this CDR3. The chain combines TRBV4-3 with TRBJ2-7; TRBD2 matches 12 bases. This CDR3 comprises 15 residues. Trimming removed 2 bases from V and 2 bases from J; junction bases left unmatched: 1. Germline V gene data show CDR1 as LGHNA and CDR2 as YSLEER. CDR3: CASSQRTSGTYEQYF. CDR3 sequence (DNA): TGCGCCAGCAGCCAACGGACTAGCGGGACCTACGAGCAGTACTTC.

This clone is a singleton in its sample. Here the CDR3 reads CASSHQGGTSGSPPTFTEQFF. The CDR3 DNA reads as TGTGCCAGCAGCCATCAGGGCGGGACTAGCGGGAGCCCACCAACCTTCACTGAGCAGTTCTTC. The genes are TRBV14 and TRBJ2-1; 14 bases fit TRBD2. Trimming at V came to 3 bases and at J to 9 bases, leaving 22 bases not matched to a gene. Germline CDR1 reads SGHDN; CDR2 reads FVKESK. The CDR3 runs to 21 residues.

This chain connects TRBV27 to TRBJ2-1, with D perhaps TRBD2 (6 bases). V was clipped by 5 bases and J by 6 bases, with 20 bases between them. Looked up from germline, CDR1 is MNHEY and CDR2 is SMNVEV (reference sequence). The CDR3 sequence is 16 residues long. The CDR3 reads CASSANGGCGVNEQFF. As DNA, the CDR3 is TGTGCCAGCAGTGCCAACGGGGGATGTGGGGTCAATGAGCAGTTCTTC.

This clone was detected only once. J is TRBJ2-7 and V is TRBV28; the D is unclear. Trimming removed 3 bases from V and 1 base from J, with 10 bases in between. This CDR3 contains 14 residues. CDR1 is MDHEN and CDR2 is SYDVKM in the germline V gene. In nucleotides, the CDR3 is TGTGCCAGCAGTTTGGGCCTTCCATCCTACGAGCAGTACTTC. Translated: CASSLGLPSYEQYF.

V and J are TRBV29-1 and TRBJ2-3; the match to TRBD2 covers 7 bases. The CDR3 runs 13 residues. V shed 8 bases, J shed 2 bases, and the junction held 7 bases outside the gene matches. Per germline, CDR1 SQVTM and CDR2 ANQGSEA. Here the CDR3 reads CSLRGGDTDTQYF. The DNA for the CDR3 is TGCAGCCTCCGTGGGGGGGACACAGATACGCAGTATTTT.

This clone was seen a handful of times. The chain is built from TRBV6-6 and TRBJ2-7, with unresolved D. CDR1 is MNHNY and CDR2 is SVGAGI in the germline V gene (reference sequence). The CDR3 is 14 amino acids. V shed 2 bases and J shed 2 bases, with 10 bases lying between them. CDR3: CASSYASSTYEQYF. The CDR3 DNA reads TGTGCCAGCAGTTACGCGTCCTCGACCTACGAGCAGTACTTC.